Listed below are T cell receptor beta chains from one sample, sequenced in a study of shared clonotypes between healthy human individuals. Some clones are missing from TCRdb's copy, which holds only in-frame ones; the method was immunoSEQ multiplex PCR. Among about 1 million clones listed, around 75% were seen once. Sequenced material: memory CD4+ T cells sorted from blood. The receptors here all came from a man aged 18 to 30 in good health. Both conserved end residues are trimmed from each CDR3. The D gene is left open where the match is weak.

ASTDLSLGLQY,TRBJ2-3,TRBV6-6,TRBD2
ASSPQELAGGLANEQY,TRBJ2-7,TRBV4-1,TRBD2
ASSPILNTIY,TRBJ1-3,TRBV18,NA
ASTPSLTSGRGEQF,TRBJ2-1,TRBV11-2,TRBD2
ASSLTSGSREQF,TRBJ2-1,TRBV5-1,TRBD2
ASSPLAGSSYNEQF,TRBJ2-1,TRBV7-3,NA
SVTSGPVSNEQF,TRBJ2-1,TRBV29-1,NA
ASSRGSYGYT,TRBJ1-2,TRBV18,NA
ASSLDREVSGANVLT,TRBJ2-6,TRBV5-1,NA
ASSSAGSVSYNEQF,TRBJ2-1,TRBV11-2,TRBD2